These 30 T cell receptor beta chains originate from one sample sequenced in a study of T cells after posttransplantation cyclophosphamide. Assay used: immunoSEQ multiplex PCR; TCRdb lists only in-frame clones, some missing. Of about 32,000 clones in the sample, about 87% were seen once. The specimen was PBMCs. The receptors originated from a woman between 35 and 50 years old with a blood cancer, CMV-positive, and with a related stem cell donor.

The V gene is TRBV28, the J gene TRBJ2-1; a possible D gene is TRBD1 (6 bases). Trimming took off 7 bases at V and 9 bases at J, with 16 bases between the two ends. The CDR3 has 13 residues. Germline V gene data show CDR1 as MDHEN and CDR2 as SYDVKM. The chain's CDR3 is CASTWGPWPEQFF. CDR3 bases: TGTGCCAGCACCTGGGGGCCATGGCCTGAGCAGTTCTTC. The full variable domain, its missing parts supplied by reference TRBV28 and TRBJ2-1, is DVKVTQSSRYLVKRTGEKVFLECVQDMDHENMFWYRQDPGLGLRLIYFSYDVKMKEKGDIPEGYSVSREKKERFSLILESASTNQTSMYLCASTWGPWPEQFFGPGTRLTVL.

Only one count was recorded for this clone. The CDR3 region has the DNA TGCGCCAGCAGCTTGGGACTAGCGGGGGGGCTTGGAGAGACCCAGTACTTC. It specifies CASSLGLAGGLGETQYF. The rearrangement joins TRBV5-1 to TRBJ2-5; 14 bases fit TRBD2. Germline V gives CDR1 SGHRS, CDR2 YFSETQ. This CDR3 comprises 17 residues. The J segment lost 4 bases and the V segment lost 0 bases, leaving 5 bases of the junction unmatched.

Note on this clone: A read error may account for a junction end that differs from germline. Within the sample, other DNA sequences also encode this same CDR3. V gene TRBV5-6 combines with J gene TRBJ1-2, with D hard to call. The length of the CDR3 is 13 residues. Germline V gene lookup returns CDR1 SGHDT and CDR2 YYEEEE. The CDR3 coding sequence is TGCGCCAGCAGCTTGGCCGATGAGTATGGCTACACCTTC. It encodes CASSLADEYGYTF.

This clone occurred a few times. The V and J genes are TRBV7-8 and TRBJ2-5; the match to TRBD2 covers 8 bases. V trimming: 5 bases; J trimming: 2 bases; junction bases outside the gene matches: 10. Germline V gene lookup returns CDR1 SGHVS and CDR2 FQNEAQ. The CDR3 has 16 amino acids. CDR3 sequence (DNA): TGTGCCAGCAGCCCTCGGTTGGTAGCGGGACAAGAGACCCAGTACTTC. Its protein product is CASSPRLVAGQETQYF.

The chain couples TRBV5-1 to TRBJ1-2; D gene unclear. The CDR3 consists of 16 residues. Trimming removed 4 bases from V and 4 bases from J, with 20 bases in between. Germline V gene lookup returns CDR1 SGHRS and CDR2 YFSETQ. In nucleotides, the CDR3 is TGCGCCAGCAGCCCAGCCTCGGGAGTCAGCGGCTATGGCTACACCTTC. The encoded protein is CASSPASGVSGYGYTF.

The V and J genes are TRBV18 and TRBJ1-5; unclear D gene. Germline loops: CDR1 KGHSH, CDR2 LQKENI. The CDR3 is 13 amino acids. Trimming took 6 bases from V and 5 from J, leaving 11 bases between them. CDR3 sequence reads: CASSSAGDQPQHF. The CDR3 DNA reads as TGTGCCAGCTCCTCCGCGGGCGATCAGCCCCAGCATTTT. The full variable domain, in which reference TRBV18 and TRBJ1-5 provide the parts outside the CDR3, is NAGVMQNPRHLVRRRGQEARLRCSPMKGHSHVYWYRQLPEEGLKFMVYLQKENIIDESGMPKERFSAEFPKEGPSILRIQQVVRGDSAAYFCASSSAGDQPQHFGDGTRLSIL.

The gene calls are TRBV5-4 and TRBJ2-2; D unclear. This CDR3 region has 12 residues. Germline assignment: CDR1 SGHNT and CDR2 YYREEE (reference sequence). V was clipped by 4 bases and J by 8 bases, with 9 bases between them. The CDR3: CASSLRLGELFF. CDR3 coding DNA: TGTGCCAGCAGCCTCCGGTTGGGGGAGCTGTTTTTT. The full variable domain, in which reference TRBV5-4 and TRBJ2-2 provide the parts outside the CDR3, is ETGVTQSPTHLIKTRGQQVTLRCSSQSGHNTVSWYQQALGQGPQFIFQYYREEENGRGNFPPRFSGLQFPNYSSELNVNALELDDSALYLCASSLRLGELFFGEGSRLTVL.

The chain links TRBV7-2 to TRBJ2-5, with D tentatively TRBD2 (7 bases). Germline V gene lookup returns CDR1 SGHTA and CDR2 FQGNSA. CDR3 size: 15 residues. Trimming took off 1 base at V and 5 bases at J, with 14 bases between the two ends. CDR3 sequence: CASSLDGRGGETQYF. The CDR3 region has the DNA TGTGCCAGCAGCTTAGATGGCAGGGGAGGGGAGACCCAGTACTTC.

This sequence joins TRBV6-1 and TRBJ1-2, with D possibly matching TRBD1 (5 bases). CDR1 and CDR2 from the germline V gene are MNHNS and SASEGT. CDR3 length equals 14 residues. Trimming left V 3 bases short and J 3 bases short, with 11 bases between. CDR3 in amino acids: CASSDDGGDYGYTF. As DNA, the CDR3 is TGTGCCAGCAGTGACGACGGGGGTGACTATGGCTACACCTTC.

The chain carries TRBV10-3 and TRBJ1-1; D possibly corresponds to TRBD1 (5 bases). From germline, CDR1 is ENHRY and CDR2 SYGVKD. The CDR3 sequence is 13 residues long. V dropped 8 bases and J dropped 0 bases, with 10 bases sitting between them. The CDR3 nucleotides are TGTGCCATCTGTCAGGGAATGAACACTGAAGCTTTCTTT. Amino acid sequence: CAICQGMNTEAFF.

This chain links TRBV9 with TRBJ2-1; D uncertain. The CDR3 consists of 15 residues. Germline CDR1 and CDR2: SGDLS and YYNGEE. The ends were cut back, 4 bases at V and 2 bases at J, with 13 bases in the middle. Here the CDR3 reads CASSPIIVAYNEQFF. The CDR3 DNA sequence: TGTGCCAGCAGCCCTATTATAGTTGCCTACAATGAGCAGTTCTTC.

This chain connects TRBV9 to TRBJ2-2, with 9 bases fitting TRBD1. The J segment lost 5 bases and the V segment lost 3 bases, leaving 5 bases of the junction unmatched. CDR1 is SGDLS, CDR2 YYNGEE, per germline. The CDR3 has 15 residues. CDR3 nucleotides: TGTGCCAGCAGCGCAACAGGGGGCTTGACCGGGGAGCTGTTTTTT. Residues: CASSATGGLTGELFF.

The V gene is TRBV5-1, the J gene TRBJ1-1; 8 nucleotides agree with TRBD1. The trim removed 0 bases at V and 3 bases at J, leaving 1 base unmatched. This CDR3 has 14 residues. Germline V gene lookup returns CDR1 SGHRS and CDR2 YFSETQ. CDR3 nucleotide sequence: TGCGCCAGCAGCTTGGTACAGGGGGACACTGAAGCTTTCTTT. Protein: CASSLVQGDTEAFF.

The chain employs TRBV11-2 and TRBJ1-4; the match to TRBD1 covers 7 bases. This CDR3 region has 14 residues. The V and J ends lost 4 bases and 3 bases, in that order; junction bases with no gene match: 2. CDR1 and CDR2 from the germline V gene are SGHAT and FQNNGV. CDR3 sequence: CASSSDRANEKLFF. The CDR3, as DNA: TGTGCCAGCAGCTCAGACAGGGCTAATGAAAAACTGTTTTTT.

The CDR3 is CASTKAGGRFGEQYF. The CDR3 nucleotides are TGCGCCAGCACCAAAGCGGGGGGGCGGTTCGGCGAGCAGTACTTC. This chain connects TRBV5-1 to TRBJ2-7, with TRBD2 identical over 10 bases. Germline CDR1 and CDR2: SGHRS and YFSETQ. The CDR3 runs 15 residues. The V segment lost 6 bases and the J segment 6 bases; nucleotides outside the gene matches: 12.

The genes are TRBV2 and TRBJ2-2, with 10 bases identical to TRBD2. Per germline, CDR1 SNHLY and CDR2 FYNNEI. The CDR3 sequence is 17 residues long. V lost 0 bases, J lost 6 bases, and 7 bases stayed unmatched. The CDR3 is CASSEARLAGYPGELFF. Here the CDR3 DNA reads TGTGCCAGCAGTGAAGCGCGACTAGCGGGCTACCCCGGGGAGCTGTTTTTT.

This clone appeared a single time. CDR3 bases: TGTGCCAGCAGCTTGGCGGGGTCTGGGGCCAACGTCCTGACTTTC. Its protein is CASSLAGSGANVLTF. V usage is TRBV5-4 and J usage is TRBJ2-6, with a weak D call TRBD2 (5 bases). V lost 0 bases and J 1 base, leaving 5 bases between the germline ends. This CDR3 spans 15 amino acids. CDR1 and CDR2 from the germline V gene are SGHNT and YYREEE (reference sequence).

The rearrangement joins TRBV7-8 to TRBJ2-7; TRBD1 is a possible D gene (6 bases). CDR3 length: 15 residues. Trimming took 4 bases from V and 0 from J, leaving 13 bases between them. Per germline, CDR1 SGHVS and CDR2 FQNEAQ. The CDR3 reads CASSSSQGTSYEQYF. CDR3 nucleotides: TGTGCCAGCAGCTCTTCTCAGGGGACCTCCTACGAGCAGTACTTC. Full variable domain (remainder filled in from reference TRBV7-8 and TRBJ2-7): GAGVSQSPRYKVAKRGQDVALRCDPISGHVSLFWYQQALGQGPEFLTYFQNEAQLDKSGLPSDRFFAERPEGSVSTLKIQRTQQEDSAVYLCASSSSQGTSYEQYFGPGTRLTVT.

J is TRBJ2-7 and V is TRBV2, with 8 nucleotides matching TRBD2. Germline V CDR1 and CDR2: SNHLY, FYNNEI. Trimming at V came to 7 bases and at J to 5 bases, leaving 16 bases not matched to a gene. The length of the CDR3 is 16 residues. The CDR3 sequence is CASTGTSGTPGHEQYF. The CDR3 DNA reads TGTGCCAGCACCGGGACTAGTGGAACTCCTGGCCACGAGCAGTACTTC.

The chain recombines TRBV5-1 with TRBJ2-5, with 7 bases that match TRBD1. V gave up 0 bases and J gave up 5 bases; unmatched junction bases: 4. Looked up from germline, CDR1 is SGHRS and CDR2 is YFSETQ. CDR3 length: 14 amino acids. The CDR3 nucleotides read TGCGCCAGCAGCTTGGGGTGGGGACAGGAGACCCAGTACTTC. Its protein is CASSLGWGQETQYF.

CDR3 DNA: TGTGCCAGCAGGGGGAGCGAAGAAACAGGGGGATGGTTAGTCTATGGCTACACCTTC. This encodes CASRGSEETGGWLVYGYTF. This sequence joins TRBV2 and TRBJ1-2; 8 nucleotides line up with TRBD1. V shed 6 bases, J shed 4 bases, and the junction held 22 bases outside the gene matches. This CDR3 contains 19 residues. Germline CDR1 and CDR2: SNHLY and FYNNEI. The complete variable domain, with remaining parts taken from reference TRBV2 and TRBJ1-2, reads EPEVTQTPSHQVTQMGQEVILRCVPISNHLYFYWYRQILGQKVEFLVSFYNNEISEKSEIFDDQFSVERPDGSNFTLKIRSTKLEDSAMYFCASRGSEETGGWLVYGYTFGSGTRLTVV.

This chain joins TRBV7-3 and TRBJ2-5, with D tentatively TRBD2 (7 bases). The CDR3 spans 15 residues. V lost 0 bases and J 7 bases, leaving 15 bases between the germline ends. Germline CDR1 SGHTA, CDR2 FQGTGA. This CDR3 is CASSLTGGAGGTQYF. The CDR3 DNA reads as TGTGCCAGCAGCTTAACGGGGGGGGCCGGGGGGACCCAGTACTTC.

The chain carries TRBV7-8 and TRBJ1-6; 7 nucleotides line up with TRBD1. Trimming at V came to 5 bases and at J to 3 bases, leaving 7 bases not matched to a gene. The CDR3 length is 16 residues. CDR1 and CDR2 from the germline V gene are SGHVS and FQNEAQ. CDR3 sequence: CASSGDSSSYNSPLHF. The CDR3 nucleotides read TGTGCCAGCAGCGGGGACAGTTCGAGCTATAATTCACCCCTCCACTTT.

The rearrangement links TRBV7-3 to TRBJ2-5, with D possibly TRBD2 on 7 matching bases. V was trimmed by 3 bases and J by 3 bases, leaving 11 bases between them. The CDR3 extends over 14 amino acids. In germline, CDR1 is SGHTA, CDR2 FQGTGA. The CDR3 bases are TGTGCCAGCAGCTTCGGCGGGGGCGAAGAGACCCAGTACTTC. Its protein product is CASSFGGGEETQYF.

V is TRBV11-2 and J is TRBJ2-7; 8 positions match TRBD2. The J segment lost 2 bases and the V segment lost 0 bases, leaving 9 bases of the junction unmatched. The germline V gene encodes CDR1 SGHAT and CDR2 FQNNGV. This CDR3 has 17 residues. The chain's CDR3 is CASSLDPQRGFPYEQYF. The CDR3 bases are TGTGCCAGCAGCTTAGACCCCCAGCGGGGGTTTCCCTACGAGCAGTACTTC.

The CDR3 nucleotides read TGTGCCAGCTCGGGGCGCAGAGTAGGACAGTCAAGCACAGATACGCAGTATTTT. The encoded protein is CASSGRRVGQSSTDTQYF. The chain recombines TRBV18 with TRBJ2-3; tentative D call: TRBD1 (6 bases). Germline V gene lookup returns CDR1 KGHSH and CDR2 LQKENI. The CDR3 sequence is 18 residues long. V shed 6 bases and J shed 0 bases, with 22 bases lying between them.

The chain recombines TRBV5-1 with TRBJ1-1; the match to TRBD1 covers 12 bases. This CDR3 region has 15 residues. CDR1 is SGHRS, CDR2 YFSETQ, per germline. The junction had 5 bases not matched to a gene; V was cut back by 2 bases and J by 6 bases. The CDR3 reads CASSLSGTGGSEAFF. The CDR3 nucleotides are TGCGCCAGCAGCTTATCCGGGACAGGGGGCTCTGAAGCTTTCTTT.

The J gene is TRBJ1-1, the V gene TRBV11-2; D is perhaps TRBD1 (6 bases). CDR1 is SGHAT and CDR2 is FQNNGV in the germline V gene. The CDR3 covers 14 residues. Trimming removed 5 bases at V and 3 bases at J, with 13 bases between. This CDR3 reads CASSPVQGYTEAFF. In DNA form, the CDR3 reads TGTGCCAGCAGCCCGGTACAGGGTTACACTGAAGCTTTCTTT.

The chain recombines TRBV5-1 with TRBJ1-2; a possible D gene is TRBD1 (6 bases). V lost 0 bases, J lost 4 bases, and 10 bases lay in between. The germline CDR1 and CDR2 sequences are SGHRS and YFSETQ. This CDR3 has 14 amino acids. This CDR3 is CASSLVQGPYGYTF. The CDR3 DNA reads TGCGCCAGCAGCTTGGTACAGGGCCCCTATGGCTACACCTTC.

The chain links TRBV9 to TRBJ2-3; 9 positions agree with TRBD2. The CDR3 is made up of 17 amino acids. Germline V gene lookup returns CDR1 SGDLS and CDR2 YYNGEE. Germline trimming cut 0 bases from V and 2 bases from J; bases unmatched to any gene: 7. Here the CDR3 reads CASSVESAGGFTDTQYF. CDR3 DNA: TGTGCCAGCAGCGTAGAATCAGCGGGGGGATTCACAGATACGCAGTATTTT. Full variable domain (rest looked up from reference TRBV9 and TRBJ2-3): DSGVTQTPKHLITATGQRVTLRCSPRSGDLSVYWYQQSLDQGLQFLIQYYNGEERAKGNILERFSAQQFPDLHSELNLSSLELGDSALYFCASSVESAGGFTDTQYFGPGTRLTVL.